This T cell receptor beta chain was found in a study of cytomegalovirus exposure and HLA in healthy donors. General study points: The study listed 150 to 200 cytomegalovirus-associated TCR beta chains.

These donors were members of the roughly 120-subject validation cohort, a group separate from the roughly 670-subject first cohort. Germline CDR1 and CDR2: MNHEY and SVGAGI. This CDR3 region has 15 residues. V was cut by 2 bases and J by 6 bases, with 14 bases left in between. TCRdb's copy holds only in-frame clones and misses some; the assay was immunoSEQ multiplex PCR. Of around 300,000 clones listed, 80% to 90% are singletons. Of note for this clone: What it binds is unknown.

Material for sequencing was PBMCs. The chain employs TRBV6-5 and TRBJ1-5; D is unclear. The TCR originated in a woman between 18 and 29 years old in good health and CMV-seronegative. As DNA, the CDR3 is TGTGCCAGCAGTTACAGGACTTCCTGGGGTCAGCCCCAGCATTTT. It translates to CASSYRTSWGQPQHF.